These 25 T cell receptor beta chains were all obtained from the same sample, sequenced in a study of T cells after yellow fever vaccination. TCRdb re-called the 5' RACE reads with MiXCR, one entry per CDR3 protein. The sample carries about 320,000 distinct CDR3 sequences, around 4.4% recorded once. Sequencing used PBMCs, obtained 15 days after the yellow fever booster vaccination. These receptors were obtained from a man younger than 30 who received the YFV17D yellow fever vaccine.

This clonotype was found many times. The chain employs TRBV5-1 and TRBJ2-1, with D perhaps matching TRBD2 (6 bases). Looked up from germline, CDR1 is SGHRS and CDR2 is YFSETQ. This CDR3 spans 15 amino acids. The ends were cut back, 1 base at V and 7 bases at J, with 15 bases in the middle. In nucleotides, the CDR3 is TGCGCCAGCAGCTTGATTCCGGGGGTAGGAAATGAGCAGTTCTTC. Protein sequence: CASSLIPGVGNEQFF.

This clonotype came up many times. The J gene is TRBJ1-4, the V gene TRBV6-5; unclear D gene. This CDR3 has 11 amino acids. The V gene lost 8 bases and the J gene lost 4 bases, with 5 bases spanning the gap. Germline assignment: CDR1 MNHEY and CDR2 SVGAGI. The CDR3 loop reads CASGYNEKLFF. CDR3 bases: TGTGCCAGCGGGTATAATGAAAAACTGTTTTTT.

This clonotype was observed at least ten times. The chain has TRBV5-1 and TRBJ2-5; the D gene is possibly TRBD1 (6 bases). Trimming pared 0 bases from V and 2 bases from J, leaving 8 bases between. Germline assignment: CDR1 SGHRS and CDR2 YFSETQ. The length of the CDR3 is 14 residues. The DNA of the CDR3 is TGCGCCAGCAGCTTGGGGGACACACAAGAGACCCAGTACTTC. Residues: CASSLGDTQETQYF.

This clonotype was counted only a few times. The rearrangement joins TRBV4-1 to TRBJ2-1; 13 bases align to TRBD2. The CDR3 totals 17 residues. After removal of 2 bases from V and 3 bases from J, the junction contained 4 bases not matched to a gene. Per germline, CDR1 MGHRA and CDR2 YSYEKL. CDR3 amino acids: CASSQTWTSGGYNEQFF. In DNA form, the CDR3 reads TGCGCCAGCAGCCAAACATGGACTAGCGGGGGCTACAATGAGCAGTTCTTC.

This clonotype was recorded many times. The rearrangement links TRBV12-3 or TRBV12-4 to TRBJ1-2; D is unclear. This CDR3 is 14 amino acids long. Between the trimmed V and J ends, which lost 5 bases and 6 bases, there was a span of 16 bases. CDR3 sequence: CASSLRVGMNGYTF. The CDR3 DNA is TGTGCCAGCAGTCTCCGGGTCGGGATGAATGGCTACACCTTC.

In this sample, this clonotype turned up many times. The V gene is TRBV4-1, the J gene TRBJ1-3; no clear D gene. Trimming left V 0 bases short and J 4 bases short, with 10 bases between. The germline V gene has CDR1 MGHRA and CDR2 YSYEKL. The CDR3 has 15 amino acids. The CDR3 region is CASSQDGVLGNTIYF. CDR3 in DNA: TGCGCCAGCAGCCAAGATGGGGTATTAGGAAACACCATATATTTT.

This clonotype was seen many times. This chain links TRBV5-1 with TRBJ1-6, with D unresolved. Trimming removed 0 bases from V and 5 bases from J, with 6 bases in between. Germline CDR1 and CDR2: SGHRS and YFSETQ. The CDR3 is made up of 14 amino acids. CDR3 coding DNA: TGCGCCAGCAGCTTGGCACCGAATAATTCACCCCTCCACTTT. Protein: CASSLAPNNSPLHF.

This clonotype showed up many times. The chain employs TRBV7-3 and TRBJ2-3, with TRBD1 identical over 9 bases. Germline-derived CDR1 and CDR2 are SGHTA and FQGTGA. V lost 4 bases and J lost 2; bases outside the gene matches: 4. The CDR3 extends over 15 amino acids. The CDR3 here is CASSSGQGYTDTQYF. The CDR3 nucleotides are TGTGCCAGCAGCTCGGGACAGGGATACACAGATACGCAGTATTTT.

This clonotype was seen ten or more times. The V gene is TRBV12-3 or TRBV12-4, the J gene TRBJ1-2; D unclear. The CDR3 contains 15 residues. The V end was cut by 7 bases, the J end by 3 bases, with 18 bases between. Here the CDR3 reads CASTYDLLRYYGYTF. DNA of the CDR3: TGTGCCAGCACCTATGACCTTTTGCGGTACTATGGCTACACCTTC.

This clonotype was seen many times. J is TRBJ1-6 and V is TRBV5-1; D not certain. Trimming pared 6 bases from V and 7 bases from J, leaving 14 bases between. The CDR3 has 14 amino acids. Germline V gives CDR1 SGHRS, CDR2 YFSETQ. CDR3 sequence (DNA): TGCGCCAGCAAGTTCGGCGAAGTGAATTCACCCCTCCACTTT. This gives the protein CASKFGEVNSPLHF.

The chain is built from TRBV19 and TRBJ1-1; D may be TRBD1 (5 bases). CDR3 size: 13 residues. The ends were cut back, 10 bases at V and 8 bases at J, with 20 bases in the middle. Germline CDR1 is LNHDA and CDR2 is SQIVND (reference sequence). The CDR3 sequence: CATREGFDVEAFF. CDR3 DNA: TGTGCCACCAGGGAAGGGTTCGATGTGGAAGCTTTCTTT. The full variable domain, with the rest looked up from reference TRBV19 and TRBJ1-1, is DGGITQSPKYLFRKEGQNVTLSCEQNLNHDAMYWYRQDPGQGLRLIYYSQIVNDFQKGDIAEGYSVSREKKESFPLTVTSAQKNPTAFYLCATREGFDVEAFFGQGTRLTVV.

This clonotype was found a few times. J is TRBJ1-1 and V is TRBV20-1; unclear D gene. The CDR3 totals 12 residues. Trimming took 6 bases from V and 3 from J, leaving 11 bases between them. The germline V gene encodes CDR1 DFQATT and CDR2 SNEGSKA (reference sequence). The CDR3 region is CSARSRDTEAFF. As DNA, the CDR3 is TGCAGTGCGCGCAGCCGGGACACTGAAGCTTTCTTT.

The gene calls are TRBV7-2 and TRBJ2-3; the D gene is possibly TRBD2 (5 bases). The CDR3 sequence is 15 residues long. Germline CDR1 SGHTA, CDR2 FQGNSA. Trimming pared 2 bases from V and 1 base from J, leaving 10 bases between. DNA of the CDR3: TGTGCCAGCAGCTTAAGGGTTAGCGGCACAGATACGCAGTATTTT. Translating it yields CASSLRVSGTDTQYF.

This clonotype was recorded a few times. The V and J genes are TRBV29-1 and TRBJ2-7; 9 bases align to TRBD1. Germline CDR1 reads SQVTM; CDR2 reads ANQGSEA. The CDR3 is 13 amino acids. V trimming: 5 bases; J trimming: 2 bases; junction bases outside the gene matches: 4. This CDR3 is CSVSGTGTYEQYF. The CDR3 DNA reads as TGCAGCGTTTCGGGGACAGGGACCTACGAGCAGTACTTC.

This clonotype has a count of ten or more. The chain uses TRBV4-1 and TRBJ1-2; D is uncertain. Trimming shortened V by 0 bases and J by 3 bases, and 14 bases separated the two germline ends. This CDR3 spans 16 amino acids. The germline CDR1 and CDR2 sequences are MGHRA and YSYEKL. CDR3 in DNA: TGCGCCAGCAGCCAAGATACCGGACTGGTATACTATGGCTACACCTTC. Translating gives CASSQDTGLVYYGYTF.

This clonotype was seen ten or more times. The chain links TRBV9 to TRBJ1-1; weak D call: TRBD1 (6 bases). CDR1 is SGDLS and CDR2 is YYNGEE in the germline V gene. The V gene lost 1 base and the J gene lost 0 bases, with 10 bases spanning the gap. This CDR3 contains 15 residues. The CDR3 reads CASSVQGTMNTEAFF. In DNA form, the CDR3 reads TGTGCCAGCAGCGTACAGGGGACAATGAACACTGAAGCTTTCTTT.

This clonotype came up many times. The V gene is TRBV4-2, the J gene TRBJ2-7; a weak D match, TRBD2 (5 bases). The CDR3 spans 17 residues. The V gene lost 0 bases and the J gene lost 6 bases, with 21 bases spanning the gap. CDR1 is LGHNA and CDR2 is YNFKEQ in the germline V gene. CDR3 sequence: CASSQERGPLGVGEQYF. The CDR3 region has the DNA TGTGCCAGCAGCCAAGAACGAGGACCCCTCGGGGTCGGCGAGCAGTACTTC.

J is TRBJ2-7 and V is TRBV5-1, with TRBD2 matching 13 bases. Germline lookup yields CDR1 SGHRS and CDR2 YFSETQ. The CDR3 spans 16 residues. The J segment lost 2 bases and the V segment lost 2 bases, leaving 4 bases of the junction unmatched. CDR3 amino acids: CASSLLAGGLTYEQYF. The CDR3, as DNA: TGCGCCAGCAGCTTACTAGCGGGGGGGCTTACCTACGAGCAGTACTTC.

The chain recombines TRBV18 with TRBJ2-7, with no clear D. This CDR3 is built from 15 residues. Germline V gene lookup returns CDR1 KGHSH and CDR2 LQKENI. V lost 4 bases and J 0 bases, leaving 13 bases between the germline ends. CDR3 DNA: TGTGCCAGCTCACACTCGACGGATAGCTCCTACGAGCAGTACTTC. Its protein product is CASSHSTDSSYEQYF. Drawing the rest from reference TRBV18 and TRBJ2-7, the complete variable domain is NAGVMQNPRHLVRRRGQEARLRCSPMKGHSHVYWYRQLPEEGLKFMVYLQKENIIDESGMPKERFSAEFPKEGPSILRIQQVVRGDSAAYFCASSHSTDSSYEQYFGPGTRLTVT.

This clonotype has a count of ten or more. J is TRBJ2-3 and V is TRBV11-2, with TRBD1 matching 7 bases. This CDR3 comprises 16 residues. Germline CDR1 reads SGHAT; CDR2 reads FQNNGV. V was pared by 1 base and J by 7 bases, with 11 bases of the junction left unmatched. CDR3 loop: CASSLGYLTGIYTQYF. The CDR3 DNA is TGTGCCAGCAGCTTAGGGTATCTGACAGGGATTTATACGCAGTATTTT.

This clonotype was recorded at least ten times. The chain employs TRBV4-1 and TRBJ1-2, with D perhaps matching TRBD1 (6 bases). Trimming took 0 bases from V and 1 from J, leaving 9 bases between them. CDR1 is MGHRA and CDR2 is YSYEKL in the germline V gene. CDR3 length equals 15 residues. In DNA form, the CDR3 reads TGCGCCAGCAGCCAAGAATCAGGGGTTAACTATGGCTACACCTTC. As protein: CASSQESGVNYGYTF.

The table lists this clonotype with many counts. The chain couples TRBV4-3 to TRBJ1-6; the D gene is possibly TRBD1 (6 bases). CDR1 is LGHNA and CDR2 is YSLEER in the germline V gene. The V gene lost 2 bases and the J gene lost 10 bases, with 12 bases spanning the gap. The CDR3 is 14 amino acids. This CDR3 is CASSQWGRGSPLHF. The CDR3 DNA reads TGCGCCAGCAGCCAATGGGGGCGAGGGTCACCCCTCCACTTT.

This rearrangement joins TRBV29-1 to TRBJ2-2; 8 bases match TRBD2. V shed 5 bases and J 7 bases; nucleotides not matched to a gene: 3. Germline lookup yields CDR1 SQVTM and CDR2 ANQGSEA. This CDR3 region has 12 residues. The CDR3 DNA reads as TGCAGCGTTACCGGGAGGGTCGGGGAGCTGTTTTTT. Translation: CSVTGRVGELFF.

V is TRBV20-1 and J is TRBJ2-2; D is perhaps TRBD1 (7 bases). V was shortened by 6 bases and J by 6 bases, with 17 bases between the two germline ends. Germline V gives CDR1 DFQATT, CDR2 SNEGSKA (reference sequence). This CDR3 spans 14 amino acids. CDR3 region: CSAEQGPGAGELFF. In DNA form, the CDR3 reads TGCAGTGCGGAACAGGGGCCGGGAGCCGGGGAGCTGTTTTTT.

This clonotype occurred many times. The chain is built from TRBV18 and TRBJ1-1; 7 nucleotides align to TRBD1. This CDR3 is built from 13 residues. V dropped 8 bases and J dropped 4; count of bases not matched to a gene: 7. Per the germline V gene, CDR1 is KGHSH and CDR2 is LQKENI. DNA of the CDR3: TGTGCCAGCCCACGACAGGGCGGCACTGAAGCTTTCTTT. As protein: CASPRQGGTEAFF. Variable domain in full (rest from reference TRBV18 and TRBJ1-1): NAGVMQNPRHLVRRRGQEARLRCSPMKGHSHVYWYRQLPEEGLKFMVYLQKENIIDESGMPKERFSAEFPKEGPSILRIQQVVRGDSAAYFCASPRQGGTEAFFGQGTRLTVV.